Listed here are 15 T cell receptor beta chains from one sample, sequenced in a study of Tregs in tolerant kidney transplant recipients. Method: immunoSEQ multiplex PCR; TCRdb's copy keeps in-frame clones and lacks some. The sample shows 100,000 to 150,000 clones, about 90% of them seen only once. The sequenced sample was CD4+ T cells from blood. The receptors originated from a human donor in good health.

The chain combines TRBV6-6 with TRBJ2-7; the match to TRBD1 covers 8 bases. The CDR3 extends over 15 amino acids. Losses at the gene ends were 6 bases for V and 0 bases for J; bases not matched to a gene: 7. The germline CDR1 and CDR2 sequences are MNHNY and SVGAGI (reference sequence). The CDR3 spells CASSDRTGNSYEQYF. The CDR3 coding sequence is TGTGCCAGCAGCGACCGGACAGGGAACTCCTACGAGCAGTACTTC.

The chain carries TRBV12-1 and TRBJ2-7; no DNA check was done on the table's D call, TRBD2. TRBV12-1 constitutes a pseudogene. This CDR3 region has 19 residues. The CDR3 spells CASSLSGSLFVLVWYEQYF. CDR3 nucleotide sequence: TGTGCCAGCAGCTTAAGCGGGAGTCTCTTTGTTCTGGTGTGGTACGAGCAGTACTTC.

With respect to this clone: In the same sample, other DNA sequences code for this CDR3. The genes are TRBV5-1 and TRBJ2-7, with 10 nucleotides matching TRBD1. J was trimmed by 5 bases and V by 3 bases; bases with no gene match: 8. Germline V gene sequence: CDR1 SGHRS, CDR2 YFSETQ. CDR3 length: 15 amino acids. This chain's CDR3 is CASSSSGTGVDEQYF. For the CDR3, the DNA is TGCGCCAGCAGCTCCTCCGGGACAGGGGTCGACGAGCAGTACTTC.

The CDR3 loop reads CASSLDRQGISYEQYF. For the CDR3, the DNA is TGTGCCAGCAGCTTGGATAGACAGGGGATATCCTACGAGCAGTACTTC. The chain carries TRBV11-2 and TRBJ2-7, with 8 bases identical to TRBD1. The CDR3 consists of 16 residues. The trim removed 3 bases at V and 1 base at J, leaving 8 bases unmatched. Germline V CDR1 and CDR2: SGHAT, FQNNGV.

This clone was picked up one time. The rearrangement uses TRBV4-1 and TRBJ2-5; D remains unclear. This CDR3 comprises 16 residues. Germline CDR1 is MGHRA and CDR2 is YSYEKL. V dropped 0 bases and J dropped 9 bases, with 20 bases sitting between them. The CDR3 nucleotides read TGCGCCAGCAGCCAAGATCTAGGAACCGGCTGGTCGGCCCAGTACTTC. This sequence encodes CASSQDLGTGWSAQYF.

The CDR3 is CSARGRQATYNEQFF. CDR3 nucleotide sequence: TGCAGCGCCCGGGGGAGACAGGCCACCTACAATGAGCAGTTCTTC. The V call is TRBV29-1, the J call TRBJ2-1; tentatively, D is TRBD1 or TRBD2 (6 bases each). The CDR3 has 15 residues. Germline V gene lookup returns CDR1 SQVTM and CDR2 ANQGSEA. V lost 7 bases, J lost 2 bases, and 18 bases lay in between.

J is TRBJ1-3 and V is TRBV5-1; the D is unclear. The germline gives CDR1 SGHRS, CDR2 YFSETQ. V lost 4 bases and J lost 2, with 16 bases in between. The CDR3 loop spans 16 amino acids. The CDR3 reads CASSPPEGSTGNTIYF. In nucleotides, the CDR3 is TGCGCCAGCAGCCCGCCGGAGGGAAGTACTGGAAACACCATATATTTT.

The chain employs TRBV5-4 and TRBJ1-1, with 7 bases lining up with TRBD1. CDR1 and CDR2 (germline): SGHNT, YYREEE (reference sequence). V dropped 4 bases and J dropped 0; count of bases not matched to a gene: 6. This CDR3 comprises 15 residues. CDR3 nucleotides: TGTGCCAGCAGCGGACACGGGACAGTGAACACTGAAGCTTTCTTT. This gives the protein CASSGHGTVNTEAFF.

The rearrangement uses TRBV11-2 and TRBJ2-5, with a weak D call TRBD1 (6 bases). The CDR3 loop spans 15 amino acids. V gave up 4 bases and J gave up 1 base, with 13 bases separating them. Germline V lookup: CDR1 SGHAT, CDR2 FQNNGV. The CDR3: CASSSNGQIQETQYF. The CDR3 nucleotides are TGTGCCAGCAGCTCGAATGGACAGATCCAAGAGACCCAGTACTTC.

The chain employs TRBV18 and TRBJ2-5; 11 bases are shared with TRBD1. The CDR3 length is 15 residues. Germline V gene data show CDR1 as KGHSH and CDR2 as LQKENI. V lost 1 base and J lost 5; bases outside the gene matches: 3. Here the CDR3 reads CASSPRTGGTETQYF. CDR3 coding DNA: TGTGCCAGCTCACCACGGACAGGGGGCACGGAGACCCAGTACTTC.

The chain uses TRBV5-1 and TRBJ2-5; D remains ambiguous. V lost 2 bases to trimming and J lost 5 bases, with 4 bases between them. There are 11 residues in the CDR3. The germline CDR1 and CDR2 sequences are SGHRS and YFSETQ. In DNA form, the CDR3 reads TGCGCCAGCAGCTTCGCTGAGACCCAGTACTTC. As protein: CASSFAETQYF. The entire variable domain, with the rest obtained from reference TRBV5-1 and TRBJ2-5, is as follows: KAGVTQTPRYLIKTRGQQVTLSCSPISGHRSVSWYQQTPGQGLQFLFEYFSETQRNKGNFPGRFSGRQFSNSRSEMNVSTLELGDSALYLCASSFAETQYFGPGTRLLVL.

This clone was observed a handful of times. The chain couples TRBV7-3 to TRBJ1-1; D gene unclear. Per germline, CDR1 SGHTA and CDR2 FQGTGA. V dropped 4 bases and J dropped 3 bases, with 9 bases sitting between them. CDR3 length: 13 residues. The CDR3 loop reads CASSSQGDTEAFF. CDR3 DNA: TGTGCCAGCAGCTCGCAAGGAGACACTGAAGCTTTCTTT.

The chain joins TRBV7-9 to TRBJ1-2; 12 bases map to TRBD1. In germline, CDR1 is SEHNR, CDR2 FQNEAQ (reference sequence). This CDR3 comprises 15 residues. V shed 5 bases, J shed 5 bases, and the junction held 6 bases outside the gene matches. DNA for the CDR3: TGTGCCAGCAGCAGGGACAGGGGGCTAGAATATGGCTACACCTTC. This sequence encodes CASSRDRGLEYGYTF.

In this sample, this clone turned up a few times. This rearrangement joins TRBV5-1 to TRBJ1-3; TRBD1 aligns across 8 bases. The CDR3 loop spans 17 amino acids. The germline gives CDR1 SGHRS, CDR2 YFSETQ. J gave up 0 bases and V 0 bases, and 5 bases lay outside the gene matches. The CDR3 is CASSLGQGPPSGNTIYF. CDR3 in DNA: TGCGCCAGCAGCTTGGGACAGGGGCCACCCTCTGGAAACACCATATATTTT.

CDR3 in DNA: TGCGCCAGCAGCTTGGCGGGGACAGGGAATGAAAAACTGTTTTTT. It encodes CASSLAGTGNEKLFF. V usage is TRBV5-1 and J usage is TRBJ1-4, with TRBD1 identical over 9 bases. V lost 0 bases, J lost 5 bases, and 2 bases stayed unmatched. This CDR3 region has 15 residues. Germline CDR1 is SGHRS and CDR2 is YFSETQ.